The 7 T cell receptor beta chains listed next were all sequenced from one sample in a study of blood T cell repertoires in COVID-19. Sequenced by immunoSEQ multiplex PCR; TCRdb stores in-frame clones only, minus some. Of about 480,000 clones in the sample, 87% were seen once. The sequenced material came from PBMCs or T cells enriched from blood (not recorded which). The source of these receptors is a young woman with acute COVID-19.

The chain uses TRBV5-8 and TRBJ2-2, with 8 bases matching TRBD1. The germline CDR1 and CDR2 sequences are SGHTS and YDEGEE. The ends lost 0 bases at V and 5 bases at J; junction bases unmatched: 3. This CDR3 spans 15 amino acids. This chain's CDR3 is CASSLGQGWTGELFF. CDR3 nucleotides: TGTGCCAGCAGCTTGGGACAGGGGTGGACCGGGGAGCTGTTTTTT.

V usage is TRBV7-2 and J usage is TRBJ2-1; TRBD2 matches at 8 bases. The trim removed 5 bases at V and 4 bases at J, leaving 10 bases unmatched. From germline, CDR1 is SGHTA and CDR2 FQGNSA. The CDR3 has 16 residues. CDR3 nucleotides: TGTGCCAGCAGCCCCGGCAGCGGGAGTCTTTACAATGAGCAGTTCTTC. Its protein product is CASSPGSGSLYNEQFF.

V and J are TRBV4-1 and TRBJ1-1; 9 bases map to TRBD1. The trim removed 5 bases at V and 0 bases at J, leaving 7 bases unmatched. The CDR3 spans 16 residues. Germline CDR1 reads MGHRA; CDR2 reads YSYEKL. The DNA of the CDR3 is TGCGCCAGCAGCGAACGGGACAGGGTGCTGAACACTGAAGCTTTCTTT. Protein: CASSERDRVLNTEAFF.

Concerning this clone: At the DNA level, this CDR3 is encoded by other sequences in the same sample as well. J is TRBJ1-4 and V is TRBV9; possible D gene TRBD1, 5 bases. V dropped 4 bases and J dropped 2 bases, with 12 bases sitting between them. Germline CDR1 and CDR2: SGDLS and YYNGEE. The CDR3 runs 15 residues. The CDR3 spells CASSQAGQTNEKLFF. Here the CDR3 DNA reads TGTGCCAGCAGCCAAGCAGGGCAGACTAATGAAAAACTGTTTTTT. Drawing the rest from reference TRBV9 and TRBJ1-4, the complete variable domain is DSGVTQTPKHLITATGQRVTLRCSPRSGDLSVYWYQQSLDQGLQFLIQYYNGEERAKGNILERFSAQQFPDLHSELNLSSLELGDSALYFCASSQAGQTNEKLFFGSGTQLSVL.

CDR3 sequence: CASSSGYGTDTQYF. CDR3 nucleotide sequence: TGTGCCAGCAGTTCCGGGTATGGCACAGATACGCAGTATTTT. The chain has TRBV5-6 and TRBJ2-3; the D is unclear. The V gene's germline CDR1 is SGHDT and CDR2 YYEEEE. The CDR3 covers 14 residues. The V end lost 5 bases, the J end lost 1 base, and 11 bases lay between the germline ends.

This chain connects TRBV24-1 to TRBJ1-6, with a weak D call TRBD1 (5 bases). CDR1 KGHDR and CDR2 SFDVKD come from the germline V gene. The CDR3 contains 20 residues. The ends were cut back, 0 bases at V and 6 bases at J, with 23 bases in the middle. The CDR3 region has the DNA TGTGCCACCAGTGATTTGCTTAAGGACACCGTTTTACCCTCTAATTCACCCCTCCACTTT. Its translation: CATSDLLKDTVLPSNSPLHF.

The chain uses TRBV27 and TRBJ1-1; a weak D match, TRBD1 (6 bases). The V end lost 5 bases, the J end lost 14 bases, and 18 bases lay between the germline ends. The germline CDR1 and CDR2 sequences are MNHEY and SMNVEV (reference sequence). CDR3 length: 12 residues. DNA of the CDR3: TGTGCCAGCAGTACTGACAGGAATAATCCATTCTTT. Its protein is CASSTDRNNPFF.